The 14 T cell receptor beta chains below come from one sample, sequenced in a study of somatic mutations in cytotoxic T cells in rheumatoid arthritis. Profiling relied on immunoSEQ multiplex PCR, and the TCRdb table lists in-frame clones only, not all of them. Here the sample spans 7,500 to 9,000 clones, about 70% being singletons. Specimen: CD8+ T cells sorted from blood. Receptors were obtained from an adult with rheumatoid arthritis.

The rearrangement links TRBV28 to TRBJ1-5; TRBD1 agrees at 7 bases. There are 17 residues in the CDR3. The ends lost 2 bases at V and 1 base at J; junction bases unmatched: 8. Germline V gene lookup returns CDR1 MDHEN and CDR2 SYDVKM. The chain's CDR3 is CASSLNPDRDSNQPQHF. CDR3 coding DNA: TGTGCCAGCAGTTTAAACCCCGACAGGGACAGCAATCAGCCCCAGCATTTT.

The chain joins TRBV7-3 to TRBJ1-6; D gene uncertain. The CDR3 has 13 amino acids. Germline V CDR1 and CDR2: SGHTA, FQGTGA. The V and J ends lost 5 bases and 7 bases respectively, with 9 bases between them. CDR3 DNA sequence: TGTGCCAGCAGCCAGACCCAAAATTCACCCCTCCACTTT. Protein: CASSQTQNSPLHF.

V gene TRBV19 combines with J gene TRBJ1-5; weak D call: TRBD1 (5 bases). CDR1 is LNHDA, CDR2 SQIVND, per germline (reference sequence). The CDR3 is 13 amino acids. The ends were cut back, 5 bases at V and 7 bases at J, with 12 bases in the middle. The CDR3 region is CASSPQGSQPQHF. The CDR3 DNA reads TGTGCCAGTAGTCCCCAGGGCAGCCAGCCCCAGCATTTT.

The V and J genes are TRBV5-1 and TRBJ1-6, with a tentative D call TRBD1 (5 bases). CDR1 and CDR2 (germline): SGHRS, YFSETQ. V gave up 0 bases and J gave up 9 bases, with 10 bases separating them. The CDR3 is 14 amino acids. The CDR3 nucleotides read TGCGCCAGCAGCTTGGGGAGGGGTGTTTCACCCCTCCACTTT. The encoded protein is CASSLGRGVSPLHF.

V is TRBV19 and J is TRBJ1-3, with D possibly being TRBD1 (5 bases). Between the trimmed V and J ends, which lost 7 bases and 2 bases, there was a span of 12 bases. This CDR3 region has 14 residues. Germline loops: CDR1 LNHDA, CDR2 SQIVND (reference sequence). The CDR3 loop is CASTPWGPGNTIYF. CDR3 sequence (DNA): TGTGCCAGTACCCCCTGGGGACCTGGAAACACCATATATTTT.

A note on this clone: In the same sample, other DNA sequences code for this CDR3. The CDR3 DNA reads as TGCGCCAGCAGCCAAGCGGGGAACACTGAAGCTTTCTTT. Protein: CASSQAGNTEAFF. The chain recombines TRBV4-3 with TRBJ1-1; D is unresolved. The CDR3 is 13 residues long. Between the trimmed V and J ends, which lost 1 base and 1 base, there was a span of 4 bases. Germline CDR1 is LGHNA and CDR2 is YSLEER.

This clone has just a few counts. This chain connects TRBV29-1 to TRBJ2-7; 12 bases map to TRBD2. Unmatched junction bases numbered 3, after V lost 6 bases and J lost 0 bases. The CDR3 consists of 14 residues. The V gene's germline CDR1 is SQVTM and CDR2 ANQGSEA. CDR3: CSVTSGSPSYEQYF. CDR3 nucleotide sequence: TGCAGCGTGACTAGCGGGAGCCCCTCCTACGAGCAGTACTTC.

The chain is built from TRBV9 and TRBJ2-1; unclear D gene. The CDR3 contains 15 residues. Germline V gene data show CDR1 as SGDLS and CDR2 as YYNGEE. Trimming took 0 bases from V and 1 from J, leaving 8 bases between them. Here the CDR3 reads CASSVEGLSYNEQFF. In nucleotides, the CDR3 is TGTGCCAGCAGCGTAGAGGGTCTTTCCTACAATGAGCAGTTCTTC.

This clone was observed a handful of times. V usage is TRBV27 and J usage is TRBJ1-2; TRBD1 matches at 10 bases. From germline, CDR1 is MNHEY and CDR2 SMNVEV (reference sequence). The V and J ends lost 6 bases and 7 bases, in that order; junction bases with no gene match: 11. The length of the CDR3 is 15 residues. The CDR3 here is CASSLTLTGGSGYTF. CDR3 coding DNA: TGTGCCAGCAGCCTCACGCTGACAGGGGGCTCTGGCTACACCTTC.

The CDR3, as DNA: TGTGCCAGCAAGGCGGGGAACACTGAAGCTTTCTTT. Its protein is CASKAGNTEAFF. This chain connects TRBV2 to TRBJ1-1; D uncertain. This CDR3 is built from 12 residues. Looked up from germline, CDR1 is SNHLY and CDR2 is FYNNEI. Trimming took off 7 bases at V and 1 base at J, with 7 bases between the two ends.

This chain links TRBV4-1 with TRBJ1-2; D is uncertain. The CDR3 is made up of 15 amino acids. Germline CDR1 MGHRA, CDR2 YSYEKL. The V end lost 1 base, the J end lost 2 bases, and 11 bases lay between the germline ends. CDR3: CASSQADERNYGYTF. In DNA, the CDR3 is TGCGCCAGCAGCCAAGCTGACGAGAGGAACTATGGCTACACCTTC.

This chain uses TRBV19 with TRBJ1-5, with a tentative D call TRBD1 (6 bases). Germline CDR1 is LNHDA and CDR2 is SQIVND (reference sequence). V was pared by 3 bases and J by 6 bases, with 15 bases between. The CDR3 consists of 15 residues. The DNA of the CDR3 is TGTGCCAGTAGTATGGGAACAGGGTTCGCTCAGCCCCAGCATTTT. Protein sequence: CASSMGTGFAQPQHF.

J is TRBJ1-4 and V is TRBV6-5; D not resolved. V lost 4 bases, J lost 4 bases, and 10 bases lay in between. CDR1 is MNHEY and CDR2 is SVGAGI in the germline V gene. The CDR3 has 14 residues. CDR3 sequence (DNA): TGTGCCAGCAGTTCGATCTGGTTTAATGAAAAACTGTTTTTT. Encoded protein: CASSSIWFNEKLFF.

The chain recombines TRBV10-1 with TRBJ1-2, with 9 bases identical to TRBD1. Trimming removed 0 bases from V and 14 bases from J; junction bases left unmatched: 7. Germline CDR1 and CDR2: WNHNN and SYGVQD (reference sequence). The CDR3 has 13 residues. CDR3 DNA sequence: TGCGCCAGCAGTGAGTCGACGGGACAGGGAGGTACCTTC. This translates into CASSESTGQGGTF.